This note documents a single T cell receptor (beta chain) sequence. Its antigen remains unidentified. The CDR3 contains 13 residues. Trimming took off 7 bases at V and 2 bases at J, with 11 bases between the two ends. CDR1 is MNHNY and CDR2 is SVGAGI in the germline V gene (reference sequence). This sample was included in a study of early T cells in non-severe SARS-CoV-2 infection. Study as a whole: Sequencing was performed on bulk RNA from unsorted whole blood, leaving chains unpaired.

Study-level points and caveats: Lookups in VDJdb leaned toward anti-spike CD8 responses and missed private and CD4 specificities.

The protocol attached unique molecular identifiers to individual cDNA molecules. TCRdb recomputed calls from the 5' RACE reads with MiXCR, one row per CDR3 protein. The repertoire holds fewer than 80,000 distinct CDR3 sequences, with about 12% as singletons. This chain joins TRBV6-6 and TRBJ1-1; D call uncertain. This clonotype was sampled from an adult who was a healthcare worker with PCR-confirmed SARS-CoV-2 infection or an uninfected control (not recorded which). The donor label of this sample is uncertain. The source material was whole blood, sampled at baseline. The CDR3: CASKFSLNTEAFF. DNA for the CDR3: TGTGCCAGCAAATTTAGCCTAAACACTGAAGCTTTCTTT.